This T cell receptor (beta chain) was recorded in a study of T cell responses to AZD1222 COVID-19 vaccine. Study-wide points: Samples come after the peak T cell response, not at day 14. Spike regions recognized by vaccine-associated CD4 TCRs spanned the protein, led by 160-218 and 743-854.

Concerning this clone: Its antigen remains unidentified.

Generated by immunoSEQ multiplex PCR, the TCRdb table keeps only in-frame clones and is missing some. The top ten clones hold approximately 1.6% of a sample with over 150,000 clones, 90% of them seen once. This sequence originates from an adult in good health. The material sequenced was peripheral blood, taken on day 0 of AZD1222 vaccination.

CDR3: CASSQGQGINQPQHF. In DNA form, the CDR3 reads TGCGCCAGCAGCCAAGGACAGGGGATTAATCAGCCCCAGCATTTT. The chain combines TRBV4-1 with TRBJ1-5, with 8 bases aligning to TRBD1. CDR3 length: 15 amino acids. Germline values: CDR1 MGHRA, CDR2 YSYEKL. V was pared by 1 base and J by 4 bases, with 3 bases of the junction left unmatched.